This T cell receptor beta chain was captured in a study of PD-L1 blockade in urothelial cancer. TCRdb's table, derived via immunoSEQ multiplex PCR, lists solely in-frame clones and lacks some. This table has 40,000 or so clones, more than 75% appearing once. The V end lost 1 base, the J end lost 13 bases, and 10 bases lay between the germline ends. In germline, CDR1 is MNHNS, CDR2 SASEGT. The CDR3 spans 11 residues. V gene TRBV6-1 combines with J gene TRBJ1-1, with D possibly TRBD1 on 5 matching bases. Sequences were derived from PBMCs, sampled around atezolizumab (anti-PD-L1) treatment. The clonotype comes from a man aged 65 to 85 with urothelial cancer. CDR3 nucleotide sequence: TGTGCCAGCAGTGAAGGGGGCCCACATTTCTTT. Its translation: CASSEGGPHFF.